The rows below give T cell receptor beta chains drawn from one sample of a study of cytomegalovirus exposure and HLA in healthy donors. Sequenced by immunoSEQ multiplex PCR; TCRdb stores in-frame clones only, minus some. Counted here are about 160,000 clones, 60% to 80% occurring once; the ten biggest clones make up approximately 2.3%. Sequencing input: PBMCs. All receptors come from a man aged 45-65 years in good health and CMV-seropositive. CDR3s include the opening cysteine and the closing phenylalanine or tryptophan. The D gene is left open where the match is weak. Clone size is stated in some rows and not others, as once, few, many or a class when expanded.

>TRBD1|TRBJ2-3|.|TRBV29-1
CSGKTGGTDTQYF
TGCAGCGGAAAGACAGGGGGCACAGATACGCAGTATTTT
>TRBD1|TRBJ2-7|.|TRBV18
CASSPRQGDYEQYF
TGTGCCAGCTCACCACGACAGGGGGACTACGAGCAGTACTTC
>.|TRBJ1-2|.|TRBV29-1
CSVESGPDYYGYTF
TGCAGCGTTGAGTCAGGGCCCGATTACTATGGCTACACCTTC
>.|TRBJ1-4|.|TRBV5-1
CASSLAGSTNEKLFF
TGCGCCAGCAGCTTGGCGGGATCAACTAATGAAAAACTGTTTTTT
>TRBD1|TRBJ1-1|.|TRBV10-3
CAIRPGQSINTEAFF
TGTGCCATCAGGCCGGGACAGAGTATTAACACTGAAGCTTTCTTT
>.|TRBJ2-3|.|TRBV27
CASSLGLLSSTRAQYF
TGTGCCAGCAGTTTGGGACTGCTAAGCAGTACAAGGGCGCAGTATTTT
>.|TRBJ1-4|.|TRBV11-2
CASSLEVATNEKLFF
TGTGCCAGCAGCTTAGAGGTAGCAACTAATGAAAAACTGTTTTTT
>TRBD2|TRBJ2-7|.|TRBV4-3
CASSQGLAGYEQYF
TGCGCCAGCAGCCAGGGACTAGCGGGATACGAGCAGTACTTC
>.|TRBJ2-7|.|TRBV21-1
CASSKEKGQETYEQYF
TGTGCCAGCAGCAAAGAGAAGGGACAGGAGACCTACGAGCAGTACTTC
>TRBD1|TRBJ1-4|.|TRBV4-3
CASSQGVGQGNEKLFF
TGCGCCAGCAGCCAAGGTGTGGGACAGGGTAATGAAAAACTGTTTTTT
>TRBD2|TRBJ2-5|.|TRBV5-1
CASSPGLAGGQETQYF
TGCGCCAGCAGCCCTGGACTAGCGGGGGGACAAGAGACCCAGTACTTC
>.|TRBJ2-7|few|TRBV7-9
CASSLRGTSSYEQYF
TGTGCCAGCAGCTTACGAGGCACTAGCTCCTACGAGCAGTACTTC
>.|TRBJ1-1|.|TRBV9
CASSASGAEAFF
TGTGCCAGCAGCGCCTCAGGGGCTGAAGCTTTCTTT
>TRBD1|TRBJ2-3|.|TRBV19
CASNAAGTGWDTQYF
TGTGCCAGTAACGCGGCCGGGACAGGGTGGGATACGCAGTATTTT
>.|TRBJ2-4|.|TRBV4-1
CASSQGGAKNIQYF
TGCGCCAGCAGCCAAGGCGGGGCCAAAAACATTCAGTACTTC
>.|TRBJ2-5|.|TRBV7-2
CASSLGVQETQYF
TGTGCCAGCAGCTTAGGCGTTCAAGAGACCCAGTACTTC
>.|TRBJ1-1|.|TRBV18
CATLTAATMNTEAFF
TGTGCCACCCTCACCGCGGCTACAATGAACACTGAAGCTTTCTTT
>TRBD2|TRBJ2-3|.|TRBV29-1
CSVEDRFGLAADTQYF
TGCAGCGTTGAGGACCGATTCGGGCTAGCGGCGGATACGCAGTATTTT
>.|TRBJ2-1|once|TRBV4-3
CASSQPDSAYNEQFF
TGCGCCAGCAGCCAACCGGACAGCGCCTACAATGAGCAGTTCTTC
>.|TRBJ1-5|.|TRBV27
CASSFPPEGRAGQPQHF
TGTGCCAGCAGTTTCCCCCCGGAGGGCCGCGCCGGTCAGCCCCAGCATTTT
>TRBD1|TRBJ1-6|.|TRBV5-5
CASSLGDRRYNSPLHF
TGTGCCAGCAGCTTGGGGGACAGGAGATATAATTCACCCCTCCACTTT
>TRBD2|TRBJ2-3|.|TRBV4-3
CASSQLAGGLADTQYF
TGCGCCAGCAGCCAACTAGCGGGGGGGTTAGCAGATACGCAGTATTTT
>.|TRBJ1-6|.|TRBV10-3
CAAGRGTNLSRTPLHF
TGTGCCGCCGGGCGGGGGACAAACCTTTCTAGGACACCCCTCCACTTT
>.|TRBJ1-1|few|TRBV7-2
CASSPQVRGTEAFF
TGTGCCAGCAGCCCCCAAGTTAGAGGCACTGAAGCTTTCTTT
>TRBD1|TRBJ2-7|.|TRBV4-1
CASSPGTGGPYEQYF
TGCGCCAGCAGCCCTGGGACAGGGGGCCCCTACGAGCAGTACTTC
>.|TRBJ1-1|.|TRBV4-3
CASSQDGGVREKTEAFF
TGCGCCAGCAGCCAAGATGGAGGGGTCAGGGAGAAAACTGAAGCTTTCTTT
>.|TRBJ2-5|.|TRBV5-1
CASSLGVLSQETQYF
TGCGCCAGCAGCTTGGGGGTACTATCTCAAGAGACCCAGTACTTC
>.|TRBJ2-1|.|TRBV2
CASSVDRSSYNEQFF
TGTGCCAGCAGTGTTGACCGGAGCTCCTACAATGAGCAGTTCTTC
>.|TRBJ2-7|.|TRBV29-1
CSVEERPNSYEQYF
TGCAGCGTTGAAGAGCGGCCCAACTCCTACGAGCAGTACTTC
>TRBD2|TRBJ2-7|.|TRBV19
CASSVSSGSTYEQYF
TGTGCCAGTAGTGTTTCTAGCGGATCCACCTACGAGCAGTACTTC
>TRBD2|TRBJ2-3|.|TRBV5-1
CASSPGLAGTDTQYF
TGCGCCAGCAGCCCCGGACTAGCGGGAACAGATACGCAGTATTTT
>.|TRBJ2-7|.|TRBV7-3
CASSLSGGRLSYEQYF
TGTGCCAGCAGCTTAAGCGGGGGCAGACTCTCCTACGAGCAGTACTTC
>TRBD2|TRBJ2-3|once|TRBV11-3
CASSLGGSGGAGTQYF
TGTGCCAGCAGCTTAGGAGGTAGCGGGGGGGCCGGTACGCAGTATTTT
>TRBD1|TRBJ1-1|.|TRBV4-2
CASSQGTGALEAFF
TGTGCCAGCAGCCAGGGGACAGGCGCTCTTGAAGCTTTCTTT
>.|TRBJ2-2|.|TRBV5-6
CASRVKGLNTGELFF
TGTGCCAGCAGGGTAAAGGGGTTGAACACCGGGGAGCTGTTTTTT